One and the same sample provided the 32 T cell receptor beta chains below, sequenced in a study of cytomegalovirus exposure and HLA in healthy donors. Sequencing was performed with immunoSEQ multiplex PCR; in TCRdb, only in-frame clones are kept and a portion is missing. The data hold about 180,000 clones, with around nine tenths observed a single time. The sequencing input was PBMCs. Receptors were obtained from a woman aged 25 to 45 in good health and CMV-seronegative.

On this clone itself: The same CDR3 also results from other DNA sequences found in this sample. This chain links TRBV29-1 with TRBJ1-1; D not resolved. Germline V lookup: CDR1 SQVTM, CDR2 ANQGSEA. This CDR3 contains 12 residues. Trimming removed 3 bases at V and 1 base at J, with 6 bases between. Here the CDR3 reads CSVDRGNTEAFF. CDR3 bases: TGCAGCGTTGACCGCGGGAACACTGAAGCTTTCTTT.

The V and J genes are TRBV29-1 and TRBJ2-2, with D possibly being TRBD2 (6 bases). The CDR3 has 18 amino acids. The germline V gene encodes CDR1 SQVTM and CDR2 ANQGSEA. V was pared by 1 base and J by 7 bases, with 25 bases between. The CDR3 DNA reads as TGCAGCGTTGAAGTTTCTTGGCCCACGGACGGGGAGGACGGGGAGCTGTTTTTT. As protein: CSVEVSWPTDGEDGELFF.

This chain links TRBV6-1 with TRBJ1-2, with D perhaps matching TRBD1 (6 bases). Germline V gene sequence: CDR1 MNHNS, CDR2 SASEGT. Between the trimmed V and J ends, which lost 6 bases and 1 base, there was a span of 12 bases. This CDR3 contains 14 residues. The CDR3 region is CASRPGQINYGYTF. For the CDR3, the DNA is TGTGCCAGCAGACCAGGACAGATTAACTATGGCTACACCTTC.

The table lists this clone with many counts. The chain links TRBV2 to TRBJ1-2; 7 nucleotides agree with TRBD1. The germline V gene encodes CDR1 SNHLY and CDR2 FYNNEI. This CDR3 is built from 14 residues. J was trimmed by 4 bases and V by 4 bases; bases with no gene match: 6. The CDR3 sequence is CASSVSAGGYGYTF. In DNA, the CDR3 is TGTGCCAGCAGTGTGTCGGCAGGGGGCTATGGCTACACCTTC.

The V gene is TRBV4-1, the J gene TRBJ1-2; 10 bases align to TRBD1. CDR3 length equals 14 residues. The germline V gene encodes CDR1 MGHRA and CDR2 YSYEKL. J lost 7 bases, V lost 2 bases, and 4 bases had no gene match. The CDR3 spells CASSQPGQGGGYTF. CDR3 sequence (DNA): TGCGCCAGCAGCCAACCCGGACAGGGGGGTGGCTACACCTTC.

The CDR3 loop reads CASSQGQRHMNTEAFF. In DNA, the CDR3 is TGTGCCAGCAGCCAAGGACAGCGGCACATGAACACTGAAGCTTTCTTT. This chain links TRBV11-2 with TRBJ1-1, with D possibly TRBD1 on 6 matching bases. V lost 5 bases and J lost 0, with 16 bases in between. Germline values: CDR1 SGHAT, CDR2 FQNNGV. There are 16 residues in the CDR3.

In this sample, this clone turned up once. The gene calls are TRBV15 and TRBJ2-5; a weak D match, TRBD2 (6 bases). The CDR3 runs to 15 residues. The germline CDR1 and CDR2 sequences are LNHNV and YYDKDF (reference sequence). V gave up 1 base and J gave up 3 bases, with 12 bases separating them. The CDR3 protein is CATSRVGDSEETQYF. The CDR3 region has the DNA TGTGCCACCAGCAGAGTTGGGGACTCCGAAGAGACCCAGTACTTC.

This chain uses TRBV12-5 with TRBJ2-2; 10 nucleotides agree with TRBD2. The CDR3 spans 13 residues. Germline CDR1 LGHNT, CDR2 FRNRAP. The CDR3 region has the DNA TGTGCAGCGGGGGGGACGAACACCGGGGAGCTGTTTTTT. Its protein product is CAAGGTNTGELFF.

V usage is TRBV25-1 and J usage is TRBJ2-7; 8 bases are shared with TRBD1. J gave up 4 bases and V 7 bases, and 9 bases lay outside the gene matches. Germline V lookup: CDR1 MGHDK, CDR2 SYGVNS. This CDR3 has 14 residues. The CDR3 protein is CASTPDRGEYEQYF. The CDR3 DNA follows: TGTGCCAGCACCCCAGACAGGGGAGAATACGAGCAGTACTTC.

Concerning this clone: The same CDR3 also results from other DNA sequences found in this sample. This chain links TRBV5-1 with TRBJ1-1; D might be TRBD1 (5 bases). From germline, CDR1 is SGHRS and CDR2 YFSETQ. The germline V and J ends were trimmed by 2 bases and 4 bases, with 9 bases remaining between them. This CDR3 is 13 amino acids long. The DNA for the CDR3 is TGCGCCAGCAGCTTTCCGGGGGGCACTGAAGCTTTCTTT. The encoded protein is CASSFPGGTEAFF.

CDR3 amino acids: CAWSVLVGETQYF. CDR3 coding DNA: TGTGCCTGGAGTGTACTGGTCGGAGAGACCCAGTACTTC. The J gene is TRBJ2-5, the V gene TRBV30; D unresolved. This CDR3 region has 13 residues. The V and J ends lost 0 bases and 4 bases respectively, with 9 bases between them. Looked up from germline, CDR1 is GTSNPN and CDR2 is SVGIG (reference sequence).

In this sample, this clone turned up a few times. In DNA, the CDR3 is TGTGCCAGCAGTGTGGCCAGGGGCATGAACACCGGGGAGCTGTTTTTT. It translates to CASSVARGMNTGELFF. The V call is TRBV6-1, the J call TRBJ2-2, with a possible D match to TRBD1 (6 bases). The ends were cut back, 4 bases at V and 1 base at J, with 13 bases in the middle. CDR3 length: 16 amino acids. The germline gives CDR1 MNHNS, CDR2 SASEGT.

The CDR3, as DNA: TGCGCCAGCAGCTTCGGGTCCCCCGCAGATACGCAGTATTTT. It specifies CASSFGSPADTQYF. The rearrangement uses TRBV5-1 and TRBJ2-3; D gene uncertain. Germline values: CDR1 SGHRS, CDR2 YFSETQ. The CDR3 totals 14 residues. V lost 2 bases and J lost 4, with 11 bases in between.

The rearrangement joins TRBV29-1 to TRBJ1-2; 9 bases line up with TRBD1. The CDR3 extends over 13 amino acids. The J segment lost 4 bases and the V segment lost 4 bases, leaving 4 bases of the junction unmatched. From germline, CDR1 is SQVTM and CDR2 ANQGSEA. Here the CDR3 reads CSVGPQGAYGYTF. DNA of the CDR3: TGCAGCGTTGGCCCACAGGGGGCCTATGGCTACACCTTC.

The genes are TRBV7-9 and TRBJ2-2; TRBD1 might be the D (5 bases). Trimming shortened V by 0 bases and J by 6 bases, and 8 bases separated the two germline ends. The germline gives CDR1 SEHNR, CDR2 FQNEAQ (reference sequence). This CDR3 has 14 residues. The CDR3 sequence: CASSLAGVSGELFF. The CDR3 coding sequence is TGTGCCAGCAGCTTAGCAGGGGTATCCGGGGAGCTGTTTTTT.

The chain carries TRBV5-1 and TRBJ2-2; 8 bases are a match to TRBD1. This CDR3 spans 16 amino acids. Per the germline V gene, CDR1 is SGHRS and CDR2 is YFSETQ. Trimming removed 4 bases from V and 0 bases from J; junction bases left unmatched: 5. The CDR3 DNA reads TGCGCCAGCAGCCGCCGGACAGGGACGAACACCGGGGAGCTGTTTTTT. Translation gives CASSRRTGTNTGELFF. Together with reference TRBV5-1 and TRBJ2-2, the CDR3 gives the full variable domain: KAGVTQTPRYLIKTRGQQVTLSCSPISGHRSVSWYQQTPGQGLQFLFEYFSETQRNKGNFPGRFSGRQFSNSRSEMNVSTLELGDSALYLCASSRRTGTNTGELFFGEGSRLTVL.

This clone is a singleton in its sample. V is TRBV15 and J is TRBJ1-5; D gene unclear. Germline V CDR1 and CDR2: LNHNV, YYDKDF (reference sequence). V dropped 0 bases and J dropped 6 bases, with 12 bases sitting between them. CDR3 length: 15 residues. The CDR3 nucleotides read TGTGCCACCAGCAGAGATTCGACATACCTTCAGCCCCAGCATTTT. It codes for CATSRDSTYLQPQHF. The variable domain in full, completed from reference TRBV15 and TRBJ1-5, reads DAMVIQNPRYQVTQFGKPVTLSCSQTLNHNVMYWYQQKSSQAPKLLFHYYDKDFNNEADTPDNFQSRRPNTSFCFLDIRSPGLGDTAMYLCATSRDSTYLQPQHFGDGTRLSIL.

This clone was observed a handful of times. This chain joins TRBV6-1 and TRBJ1-2, with 10 bases that match TRBD1. The CDR3 has 15 residues. Per germline, CDR1 MNHNS and CDR2 SASEGT. V gave up 3 bases and J gave up 5 bases; unmatched junction bases: 6. CDR3 amino acids: CASSDGTGAQYGYTF. The CDR3, as DNA: TGTGCCAGCAGTGATGGGACAGGGGCCCAATATGGCTACACCTTC.

The gene calls are TRBV10-3 and TRBJ2-7; D perhaps matches TRBD1 (5 bases). Germline V gene sequence: CDR1 ENHRY, CDR2 SYGVKD. The V end was cut by 2 bases, the J end by 3 bases, with 11 bases between. The CDR3 runs to 14 residues. The CDR3 bases are TGTGCCATCAGTGAGCCCAGGGTGGGCTACGAGCAGTACTTC. Translated: CAISEPRVGYEQYF.

The rearrangement uses TRBV9 and TRBJ2-2, with D perhaps TRBD1 (6 bases). CDR1 is SGDLS, CDR2 YYNGEE, per germline. CDR3 size: 16 residues. Trimming took 0 bases from V and 4 from J, leaving 13 bases between them. The CDR3 reads CASSVVMGAGTGELFF. The DNA of the CDR3 is TGTGCCAGCAGCGTAGTGATGGGGGCAGGCACCGGGGAGCTGTTTTTT.

This clone was seen more than once but under ten times. This sequence joins TRBV14 and TRBJ1-2; no clear D gene. The CDR3 runs to 13 residues. Trimming cost V 2 bases and J 8 bases, with 12 bases left between them. The germline CDR1 and CDR2 sequences are SGHDN and FVKESK. The CDR3 sequence is CASSQSLGSGYTF. CDR3 nucleotides: TGTGCCAGCAGCCAAAGTCTGGGGAGCGGCTACACCTTC.

The chain uses TRBV5-1 and TRBJ1-2; perhaps TRBD1 as D (5 bases). The length of the CDR3 is 11 residues. V was clipped by 5 bases and J by 8 bases, with 10 bases between them. The germline CDR1 and CDR2 sequences are SGHRS and YFSETQ. Written as DNA, the CDR3 is TGCGCCAGCAGTGATGGGGCGGGCTACACCTTC. Translation: CASSDGAGYTF. Filled out from reference TRBV5-1 and TRBJ1-2, the complete variable domain reads KAGVTQTPRYLIKTRGQQVTLSCSPISGHRSVSWYQQTPGQGLQFLFEYFSETQRNKGNFPGRFSGRQFSNSRSEMNVSTLELGDSALYLCASSDGAGYTFGSGTRLTVV.

The CDR3 sequence: CASSQAGGATYEQYF. The CDR3 DNA reads TGCGCCAGCAGCCAAGCTGGCGGGGCGACCTACGAGCAGTACTTC. The rearrangement links TRBV4-1 to TRBJ2-7; D may be TRBD2 (6 bases). CDR1 MGHRA and CDR2 YSYEKL come from the germline V gene. The CDR3 has 15 residues. V lost 1 base, J lost 2 bases, and 12 bases lay in between.

The sample holds one count of this clone. The V and J genes are TRBV5-1 and TRBJ2-2; no definite D call. Trimming removed 1 base from V and 7 bases from J, with 8 bases in between. The germline V gene encodes CDR1 SGHRS and CDR2 YFSETQ. This CDR3 is 13 amino acids long. The DNA of the CDR3 is TGCGCCAGCAGCTTGACGCTAGACGGGGAGCTGTTTTTT. This gives the protein CASSLTLDGELFF.

The CDR3 sequence: CASSTDSYEQYF. CDR3 DNA sequence: TGTGCCAGCAGCACTGACTCCTACGAGCAGTACTTC. The chain links TRBV11-2 to TRBJ2-7; D unclear. The germline V gene has CDR1 SGHAT and CDR2 FQNNGV. CDR3 size: 12 residues. Trimming removed 5 bases at V and 0 bases at J, with 5 bases between.

The rearrangement uses TRBV5-6 and TRBJ2-7; 7 nucleotides agree with TRBD1. The length of the CDR3 is 15 residues. Germline assignment: CDR1 SGHDT and CDR2 YYEEEE. V shed 4 bases and J 2 bases; nucleotides not matched to a gene: 9. The CDR3 region is CASSASPGQTYEQYF. CDR3 in DNA: TGTGCCAGCAGCGCAAGCCCGGGACAGACCTACGAGCAGTACTTC.

The CDR3 reads CASSLAAVSSYNSPLHF. For the CDR3, the DNA is TGTGCCAGCAGCTTAGCGGCGGTGAGCTCCTATAATTCACCCCTCCACTTT. This sequence joins TRBV7-6 and TRBJ1-6, with D unresolved. CDR3 size: 17 residues. Between the trimmed V and J ends, which lost 0 bases and 0 bases, there was a span of 9 bases. Germline V gene lookup returns CDR1 SGHVS and CDR2 FNYEAQ.

The rearrangement uses TRBV5-1 and TRBJ2-3, with 13 bases that match TRBD2. This CDR3 is built from 17 residues. The trim removed 4 bases at V and 5 bases at J, leaving 10 bases unmatched. CDR1 is SGHRS, CDR2 YFSETQ, per germline. In DNA, the CDR3 is TGCGCCAGCAGCCTCCCCAATTGGACTAGCGGGGGAGATACGCAGTATTTT. Its translation: CASSLPNWTSGGDTQYF.

The rearrangement joins TRBV6-5 to TRBJ1-2, with no clear D. The CDR3 loop spans 13 amino acids. From germline, CDR1 is MNHEY and CDR2 SVGAGI. V was trimmed by 7 bases and J by 7 bases, leaving 16 bases between them. The CDR3 coding sequence is TGTGCCAGCACTCCCGGGAAGGGCGGTGGCTACACCTTC. This translates into CASTPGKGGGYTF.

V gene TRBV5-4 combines with J gene TRBJ1-1; tentative D call: TRBD1 (6 bases). Trimming shortened V by 6 bases and J by 4 bases, and 16 bases separated the two germline ends. There are 14 residues in the CDR3. In germline, CDR1 is SGHNT, CDR2 YYREEE (reference sequence). CDR3: CASTFWGRGTEAFF. CDR3 DNA: TGTGCCAGCACCTTCTGGGGCAGGGGCACTGAAGCTTTCTTT.

This chain uses TRBV4-1 with TRBJ2-1; D perhaps matches TRBD2 (6 bases). Trimming took off 2 bases at V and 6 bases at J, with 14 bases between the two ends. The length of the CDR3 is 15 residues. Germline V gives CDR1 MGHRA, CDR2 YSYEKL. CDR3: CASSQLLASFNEQFF. The CDR3 DNA reads as TGCGCCAGCAGCCAACTACTAGCTAGTTTCAATGAGCAGTTCTTC.

The rearrangement uses TRBV30 and TRBJ1-4; D remains ambiguous. The CDR3 is 12 amino acids. The V and J ends lost 4 bases and 8 bases respectively, with 11 bases between them. Germline values: CDR1 GTSNPN, CDR2 SVGIG (reference sequence). The CDR3: CAWTEGGEKLFF. Written as DNA, the CDR3 is TGTGCCTGGACAGAGGGAGGGGAAAAACTGTTTTTT.